This is a list of T cell receptor beta chains from one sample in a study of cytomegalovirus exposure and HLA in healthy donors. Method: immunoSEQ multiplex PCR; TCRdb's copy keeps in-frame clones and lacks some. The sample contains some 150,000 clones, 70% to 90% of which appear only once. The sample consisted of PBMCs. The receptors originated from a middle-aged woman in good health and CMV-seropositive. Each CDR3 is given with its conserved first and last residue. D genes are given only for firm matches. The listing skips clone size in some rows; elsewhere it reads once, few, many or a size class.

clone size	V gene	CDR3 length	J gene	D gene	CDR3 protein	CDR3 DNA
few	TRBV19	14	TRBJ2-1	.	CASNVDGTYNEQFF	TGTGCCAGTAATGTTGACGGGACTTACAATGAGCAGTTCTTC
.	TRBV5-8	16	TRBJ2-1	TRBD2	CASRLAGVLGHNEQFF	TGTGCCAGCAGACTAGCGGGAGTGTTGGGGCACAATGAGCAGTTCTTC
.	TRBV13	16	TRBJ2-1	TRBD1	CASSPAGTGGYNEQFF	TGTGCCAGCAGCCCTGCCGGGACAGGGGGCTACAATGAGCAGTTCTTC
few	TRBV28	16	TRBJ2-7	.	CASSLFPPTSLYEQYF	TGTGCCAGCAGTTTATTTCCCCCAACTAGTCTCTACGAGCAGTACTTC
.	TRBV7-9	17	TRBJ2-3	TRBD2	CASSHPMDWRERDTQYF	TGTGCCAGCAGCCACCCGATGGATTGGCGGGAGAGAGATACGCAGTATTTT
.	TRBV5-4	15	TRBJ2-7	.	CASSGPLGAQGEQYF	TGTGCCAGCAGCGGCCCATTAGGGGCTCAGGGCGAGCAGTACTTC
once	TRBV7-6	20	TRBJ2-2	.	CASSLNIVVARASGTGELFF	TGTGCCAGCAGCTTAAATATTGTGGTAGCGAGGGCCTCAGGCACCGGGGAGCTGTTTTTT
.	TRBV5-4	13	TRBJ2-5	.	CASRPGVGETQYF	TGTGCCAGCAGGCCAGGGGTGGGGGAGACCCAGTACTTC
.	TRBV27	13	TRBJ2-2	TRBD1	CASGYRGTGELFF	TGTGCCAGCGGATACAGGGGTACCGGGGAGCTGTTTTTT
.	TRBV6-8	15	TRBJ2-5	.	CASNRSGELQETQYF	TGTGCCAGCAACCGCTCGGGGGAGCTCCAAGAGACCCAGTACTTC
.	TRBV7-9	13	TRBJ1-1	TRBD1	CASSRTGYTEAFF	TGTGCCAGCAGCCGGACAGGGTACACTGAAGCTTTCTTT
once	TRBV11-3	14	TRBJ1-1	TRBD1	CASSSTGGYTEAFF	TGTGCCAGCAGTTCGACAGGGGGATATACTGAAGCTTTCTTT
.	TRBV28	14	TRBJ2-1	.	CASSPPERLQEQFF	TGTGCCAGCAGCCCTCCTGAGCGGCTTCAAGAGCAGTTCTTC
.	TRBV19	16	TRBJ2-3	TRBD2	CASSSPGLASADTQYF	TGTGCCAGTTCTTCTCCGGGACTAGCATCAGCAGATACGCAGTATTTT
.	TRBV27	16	TRBJ2-6	TRBD1	CASSPRQGIGANVLTF	TGTGCCAGCAGCCCTAGACAGGGGATTGGGGCCAACGTCCTGACTTTC
.	TRBV25-1	15	TRBJ1-2	TRBD1	CASSDTGTGYYGYTF	TGTGCCAGCAGTGACACCGGGACAGGGTATTATGGCTACACCTTC
few	TRBV9	15	TRBJ2-7	TRBD2	CASSPGTSGLGEQYF	TGTGCCAGCAGCCCCGGGACTAGCGGGCTCGGCGAGCAGTACTTC
.	TRBV27	16	TRBJ1-3	.	CASSLFGVGSGNTIYF	TGTGCCAGCAGTTTATTTGGAGTCGGCTCTGGAAACACCATATATTTT
once	TRBV30	13	TRBJ2-1	TRBD1	CAWKGALYNEQFF	TGTGCCTGGAAGGGGGCCCTCTACAATGAGCAGTTCTTC
few	TRBV5-1	16	TRBJ2-2	.	CASTLAGGLDTGELFF	TGCGCCAGCACCTTGGCCGGGGGTCTGGACACCGGGGAGCTGTTTTTT
.	TRBV19	16	TRBJ1-2	.	CASSIFRGGRTYGYTF	TGTGCCAGTAGTATTTTTCGCGGGGGCCGAACATATGGCTACACCTTC
.	TRBV6-6	15	TRBJ2-1	TRBD2	CASSGTSGVRNEQFF	TGTGCCAGCAGTGGGACTAGCGGGGTAAGGAATGAGCAGTTCTTC
.	TRBV18	14	TRBJ1-4	TRBD1	CASSTDRGREKLFF	TGTGCCAGCTCCACTGACAGGGGACGGGAAAAACTGTTTTTT
many	TRBV9	17	TRBJ2-1	TRBD2	CASSSGTSGSSYNEQFF	TGTGCCAGCAGCTCCGGGACTAGCGGGAGCTCCTACAATGAGCAGTTCTTC
.	TRBV5-1	14	TRBJ1-2	.	CASSSKTTSNGYTF	TGCGCCAGCAGCTCTAAGACAACGTCCAATGGCTACACCTTC
.	TRBV7-9	14	TRBJ2-3	.	CASSLGQYTDTQYF	TGTGCCAGCAGCTTGGGCCAGTACACAGATACGCAGTATTTT
.	TRBV18	13	TRBJ2-7	.	CASSPPSHYEQYF	TGTGCCAGCTCACCTCCATCCCATTACGAGCAGTACTTC
.	TRBV5-1	17	TRBJ2-5	.	CASSLGLLEAHQETQYF	TGCGCCAGCAGCTTGGGTCTGTTGGAGGCCCACCAAGAGACCCAGTACTTC
.	TRBV9	13	TRBJ2-5	.	CASSVASQETQYF	TGTGCCAGCAGCGTAGCTAGCCAGGAGACCCAGTACTTC
.	TRBV6-1	13	TRBJ2-3	.	CASSDTGTDTQYF	TGTGCCAGCAGTGATACAGGGACAGATACGCAGTATTTT
few	TRBV5-1	16	TRBJ2-1	TRBD2	CASSILAGVVYNEQFF	TGCGCCAGCAGCATCCTAGCGGGAGTGGTCTACAATGAGCAGTTCTTC
once	TRBV19	16	TRBJ1-5	.	CASSTNSFYSNQPQHF	TGTGCCAGTAGTACCAACAGTTTCTATAGCAATCAGCCCCAGCATTTT
few	TRBV25-1	13	TRBJ2-3	TRBD2	CASSTSGKNTQYF	TGTGCCAGCAGTACTAGCGGGAAAAATACGCAGTATTTT
few	TRBV19	15	TRBJ1-4	.	CASSNRGTTNEKLFF	TGTGCCAGTAGTAATAGGGGGACAACTAATGAAAAACTGTTTTTT
.	TRBV4-1	17	TRBJ2-5	TRBD2	CASSQGGTSGRVETQYF	TGCGCCAGCAGCCAAGGGGGGACTAGCGGGAGGGTGGAGACCCAGTACTTC
.	TRBV19	13	TRBJ2-3	.	CASSLRSGDTQYF	TGTGCCAGTAGTCTGCGGTCGGGGGATACGCAGTATTTT
.	TRBV7-3	17	TRBJ2-1	TRBD2	CASSPGLAGVYYNEQFF	TGTGCCAGCAGCCCGGGACTAGCGGGAGTTTACTACAATGAGCAGTTCTTC
.	TRBV20-1	11	TRBJ2-3	.	CSARAGDTQYF	TGCAGTGCTAGGGCCGGGGATACGCAGTATTTT
once	TRBV27	17	TRBJ2-2	TRBD2	CASSWGLAGVNTGELFF	TGTGCCAGCAGTTGGGGACTAGCGGGAGTGAACACCGGGGAGCTGTTTTTT
few	TRBV18	13	TRBJ1-1	.	CASSPPGNTEAFF	TGTGCCAGCTCACCACCCGGGAACACTGAAGCTTTCTTT
.	TRBV7-2	12	TRBJ1-5	TRBD1	CASSNRGQPQHF	TGTGCCAGCAGCAACAGGGGTCAGCCCCAGCATTTT
few	TRBV5-1	16	TRBJ1-6	.	CASSLKAGSYNSPLHF	TGCGCCAGCAGCTTGAAAGCGGGAAGCTATAATTCACCCCTCCACTTT
.	TRBV2	15	TRBJ2-5	TRBD1	CASGADRGLKETQYF	TGTGCCAGCGGGGCAGACAGGGGGTTAAAAGAGACCCAGTACTTC
.	TRBV6-7	19	TRBJ2-3	TRBD2	CASSYRGLAGRSITDTQYF	TGTGCCAGCAGTTACCGCGGACTAGCGGGGCGTTCCATCACAGATACGCAGTATTTT
.	TRBV30	13	TRBJ1-2	.	CARTKGGLNGYTF	TGTGCCCGCACCAAGGGAGGGTTAAACGGCTACACCTTC
once	TRBV7-9	15	TRBJ2-1	TRBD2	CASSITSGRGNEQFF	TGTGCCAGCAGCATCACTAGCGGGAGGGGAAATGAGCAGTTCTTC
once	TRBV15	15	TRBJ2-7	TRBD1	CATSRRTGTGDEQYF	TGTGCCACCAGCAGGCGCACCGGGACAGGGGACGAGCAGTACTTC
.	TRBV2	15	TRBJ1-1	.	CASRPGGVLDTEAFF	TGTGCCAGCAGACCCGGGGGGGTATTGGACACTGAAGCTTTCTTT
.	TRBV28	21	TRBJ2-3	TRBD2	CASISRRGKALAGVGTDTQYF	TGTGCCAGTATCTCTCGCAGGGGTAAAGCACTAGCGGGAGTCGGCACAGATACGCAGTATTTT
.	TRBV27	14	TRBJ2-7	.	CASSLDFRAYEQYF	TGTGCCAGCAGTTTAGATTTCCGGGCCTACGAGCAGTACTTC
.	TRBV9	12	TRBJ2-3	TRBD2	CASSGPGLVVHF	TGTGCCAGCAGCGGACCGGGACTAGTAGTCCATTTT
.	TRBV6-6	15	TRBJ2-2	TRBD1	CASSSRTGNTGELFF	TGTGCCAGCAGTTCCCGGACAGGGAACACCGGGGAGCTGTTTTTT
.	TRBV2	14	TRBJ2-7	.	CASKKEGAFGEQYF	TGTGCCAGCAAGAAGGAGGGGGCATTTGGCGAGCAGTACTTC
.	TRBV10-2	14	TRBJ2-7	TRBD1	CASSEGTATYEQYF	TGCGCCAGCAGTGAGGGGACAGCAACCTACGAGCAGTACTTC
.	TRBV5-4	15	TRBJ2-7	TRBD2	CASSLDTSGPYEQYF	TGTGCCAGCAGCCTCGATACTAGCGGACCCTACGAGCAGTACTTC